This T cell receptor (beta chain) was identified in a study of identical twins. The CDR3 is 13 residues long. CDR1 MNHNS and CDR2 SASEGT come from the germline V gene. Trimming stripped 6 bases from V and 4 bases from J, with 12 bases between. In the case of this clonotype: The antigen is unknown.

One entry per CDR3 protein results from TCRdb running MiXCR on the 5' RACE reads. The profile shows about 690,000 distinct CDR3 sequences, around 20% of them singletons. General study findings and limits: In cord blood, abundant beta clonotypes had fewer insertions; memory showed no trend. The study found weaker excess twin sharing in beta out-of-frame sequences.

These data were also reused for a study on T cells expressing NK-cell markers.

The sequence derives from a young woman in good health. V usage is TRBV6-1 and J usage is TRBJ1-2; D gene uncertain. Sequencing was done on a sample of PBMCs. The CDR3: CASSTGPSYGYTF. In DNA, the CDR3 is TGTGCCAGCAGCACCGGACCGAGCTATGGCTACACCTTC.